Below, 27 T cell receptor beta chains from the same sample are listed, as sequenced in a study of identical twins. MiXCR was run by TCRdb on the 5' RACE reads, yielding one entry per CDR3 protein. Among hundreds of thousands of distinct CDR3 sequences listed, 5.5% to 7.5% were seen once. The sequencing sample was made of naive T cells sorted from blood. These receptors all come from a man between 18 and 29 years old in good health.

This clonotype was found many times. The J gene is TRBJ1-5, the V gene TRBV28, with D uncertain. This CDR3 is built from 12 residues. V was clipped by 3 bases and J by 9 bases, with 9 bases between them. Germline V gives CDR1 MDHEN, CDR2 SYDVKM. CDR3 loop: CASSFSSMPQHF. CDR3 nucleotides: TGTGCCAGCAGTTTTTCTTCGATGCCCCAGCATTTT.

This clonotype was seen ten or more times. The V gene is TRBV27, the J gene TRBJ2-2; a weak D match, TRBD1 (5 bases). Trimming left V 5 bases short and J 8 bases short, with 9 bases between. The CDR3 is made up of 12 amino acids. The germline V gene has CDR1 MNHEY and CDR2 SMNVEV (reference sequence). The CDR3 is CASSVPGGELFF. In DNA, the CDR3 is TGTGCCAGCAGTGTACCAGGGGGGGAGCTGTTTTTT.

This clonotype was picked up a small number of times. The chain recombines TRBV11-3 with TRBJ2-5; TRBD1 matches at 7 bases. V dropped 4 bases and J dropped 4; count of bases not matched to a gene: 6. Germline loops: CDR1 SGHNT, CDR2 YENEEA. There are 14 residues in the CDR3. The CDR3 DNA reads TGTGCCAGCAGCTCCGGGACAGCAGGAGAGACCCAGTACTTC. Translated, it gives CASSSGTAGETQYF.

This clonotype showed up many times. V gene TRBV10-3 combines with J gene TRBJ2-3; D is undetermined. Germline values: CDR1 ENHRY, CDR2 SYGVKD. The V end lost 4 bases, the J end lost 6 bases, and 11 bases lay between the germline ends. CDR3 length: 13 residues. As DNA, the CDR3 is TGTGCCATCAGTGCCTCGAGGCCGGATACGCAGTATTTT. It is translated as CAISASRPDTQYF.

This clonotype came up many times. The rearrangement links TRBV2 to TRBJ2-1, with D hard to call. The CDR3 loop spans 13 amino acids. The V end lost 5 bases, the J end lost 4 bases, and 9 bases lay between the germline ends. CDR1 and CDR2 from the germline V gene are SNHLY and FYNNEI. The CDR3 DNA reads TGTGCCAGCAGTACCGGAGCTTACAATGAGCAGTTCTTC. It codes for CASSTGAYNEQFF.

Concerning this clonotype: A much larger clone differs by one base, so this may be a read error. V is TRBV12-3 or TRBV12-4 and J is TRBJ2-2; weak D call: TRBD1 (5 bases). The length of the CDR3 is 14 residues. V was trimmed by 10 bases and J by 0 bases, leaving 12 bases between them. CDR3 nucleotides: TGTGCCAACAAGACAGAAACGAACACCGGGGAGCTGTTTTTT. Its translation: CANKTETNTGELFF.

The table lists this clonotype with a few counts. CDR3 amino acids: CASSVSGNTDTQYF. The CDR3 DNA is TGCGCCAGCAGCGTTAGCGGGAACACAGATACGCAGTATTTT. This sequence joins TRBV5-1 and TRBJ2-3; 8 positions match TRBD2. This CDR3 is 14 amino acids long. CDR1 is SGHRS, CDR2 YFSETQ, per germline. V lost 4 bases, J lost 2 bases, and 3 bases stayed unmatched.

The chain combines TRBV7-9 with TRBJ2-7; 8 positions agree with TRBD2. CDR3 length: 17 amino acids. The V gene's germline CDR1 is SEHNR and CDR2 FQNEAQ (reference sequence). V shed 5 bases and J 0 bases; nucleotides not matched to a gene: 12. The chain's CDR3 is CASSPVLVSGDSYEQYV. The CDR3 region has the DNA TGTGCCAGCAGCCCCGTTTTGGTTAGCGGGGACTCCTACGAGCAGTACGTC.

This clonotype was found a few times. The rearrangement links TRBV7-9 to TRBJ1-4; weak D call: TRBD1 (6 bases). The CDR3 is made up of 13 amino acids. Germline CDR1 and CDR2: SEHNR and FQNEAQ (reference sequence). Trimming pared 7 bases from V and 8 bases from J, leaving 14 bases between. CDR3 loop: CASKAGGREKLFF. The CDR3 region has the DNA TGTGCCAGCAAGGCGGGGGGGCGAGAAAAACTGTTTTTT.

This clonotype was seen ten or more times. The chain links TRBV20-1 to TRBJ2-3; D is ambiguous. Germline V gives CDR1 DFQATT, CDR2 SNEGSKA (reference sequence). CDR3 length equals 10 residues. The V and J ends lost 5 bases and 3 bases respectively, with 3 bases between them. In nucleotides, the CDR3 is TGCAGTGCTCTAACAGATACGCAGTATTTT. Translation: CSALTDTQYF.

This clonotype was recorded many times. The V and J genes are TRBV12-3 or TRBV12-4 and TRBJ2-3; TRBD1 might be the D (5 bases). CDR3 size: 14 residues. V lost 3 bases, J lost 7 bases, and 14 bases lay in between. CDR3 DNA sequence: TGTGCCAGCAGTTTCAGGTTGGGGCCAAATACGCAGTATTTT. Its protein is CASSFRLGPNTQYF.

This clonotype was seen many times. This chain uses TRBV6-2 or TRBV6-3 with TRBJ2-7, with no clear D. Germline V gene sequence: CDR1 MNHEY, CDR2 SVGEGT. V was clipped by 6 bases and J by 2 bases, with 14 bases between them. The CDR3 is made up of 14 amino acids. CDR3 region: CASRHGPGTYEQYF. The CDR3 DNA is TGTGCCAGCAGGCACGGACCGGGCACCTACGAGCAGTACTTC.

This clonotype was counted at least ten times. The chain recombines TRBV4-1 with TRBJ1-1; D gene ambiguous. Between the trimmed V and J ends, which lost 1 base and 0 bases, there was a span of 9 bases. The CDR3 extends over 15 amino acids. CDR1 is MGHRA and CDR2 is YSYEKL in the germline V gene. CDR3 in DNA: TGCGCCAGCAGCCAAGGTGGTTCCATGAACACTGAAGCTTTCTTT. Translating gives CASSQGGSMNTEAFF.

This clonotype was seen many times. The chain carries TRBV29-1 and TRBJ2-1; 12 nucleotides match TRBD2. Germline V gene lookup returns CDR1 SQVTM and CDR2 ANQGSEA. J was trimmed by 15 bases and V by 4 bases; bases with no gene match: 7. The CDR3 has 12 amino acids. The CDR3 sequence: CSVVTSGRPTFF. The CDR3 DNA reads as TGCAGCGTTGTAACTAGCGGGAGGCCAACGTTCTTC.

This clonotype appeared many times. This chain joins TRBV29-1 and TRBJ2-3; a possible D gene is TRBD1 (5 bases). From germline, CDR1 is SQVTM and CDR2 ANQGSEA. V lost 4 bases and J 4 bases, leaving 15 bases between the germline ends. This CDR3 has 14 amino acids. The CDR3 bases are TGCAGCGTTGGAGGCAGGGTGCAATCAGATACGCAGTATTTT. It is translated as CSVGGRVQSDTQYF.

This clonotype was found many times. J is TRBJ2-2 and V is TRBV12-3 or TRBV12-4; D remains unclear. Trimming took 6 bases from V and 2 from J, leaving 10 bases between them. This CDR3 region has 14 residues. The CDR3 region has the DNA TGTGCCAGCAGCCCTCATCTTAACACCGGGGAGCTGTTTTTT. Translating it yields CASSPHLNTGELFF.

This clonotype was counted many times. The rearrangement joins TRBV28 to TRBJ1-2; TRBD1 is a possible D gene (5 bases). CDR1 MDHEN and CDR2 SYDVKM come from the germline V gene. This CDR3 has 12 residues. The CDR3 here is CASEDTIYGYTF. In DNA form, the CDR3 reads TGTGCGTCTGAGGACACCATCTATGGCTACACCTTC.

This clonotype was seen ten or more times. The rearrangement joins TRBV12-3 or TRBV12-4 to TRBJ2-6; the D is unclear. The CDR3 has 10 amino acids. V lost 6 bases to trimming and J lost 12 bases, with 6 bases between them. The CDR3 region is CASSSGVLTF. CDR3 DNA sequence: TGTGCCAGCAGCTCTGGCGTCCTGACTTTC.

The genes are TRBV19 and TRBJ1-3, with D perhaps matching TRBD1 (5 bases). Germline assignment: CDR1 LNHDA and CDR2 SQIVND (reference sequence). The CDR3 runs to 17 residues. Trimming shortened V by 5 bases and J by 3 bases, and 20 bases separated the two germline ends. The CDR3 coding sequence is TGTGCCAGTAGTCCTTTGGGGGTCGCGCGTCTTGGAAACACCATATATTTT. Encoded protein: CASSPLGVARLGNTIYF. The full variable domain, completed using reference TRBV19 and TRBJ1-3, is DGGITQSPKYLFRKEGQNVTLSCEQNLNHDAMYWYRQDPGQGLRLIYYSQIVNDFQKGDIAEGYSVSREKKESFPLTVTSAQKNPTAFYLCASSPLGVARLGNTIYFGEGSWLTVV.

This clonotype was seen a few times. The chain recombines TRBV7-9 with TRBJ2-1, with 10 bases matching TRBD2. Germline CDR1 and CDR2: SEHNR and FQNEAQ (reference sequence). Losses at the gene ends were 4 bases for V and 9 bases for J; bases not matched to a gene: 15. The CDR3 is made up of 17 amino acids. The CDR3 region is CASSSPAQLAGVGEQFF. The CDR3 nucleotides read TGTGCCAGCAGCTCCCCGGCGCAGCTAGCGGGAGTGGGTGAGCAGTTCTTC. The whole variable domain, remainder taken from reference TRBV7-9 and TRBJ2-1, is DTGVSQNPRHKITKRGQNVTFRCDPISEHNRLYWYRQTLGQGPEFLTYFQNEAQLEKSRLLSDRFSAERPKGSFSTLEIQRTEQGDSAMYLCASSSPAQLAGVGEQFFGPGTRLTVL.

There are many counts of this clonotype. J is TRBJ1-6 and V is TRBV7-2, with a possible D match to TRBD1 (6 bases). The CDR3 consists of 16 residues. Per germline, CDR1 SGHTA and CDR2 FQGNSA. Trimming removed 5 bases from V and 0 bases from J, with 11 bases in between. The CDR3 region has the DNA TGTGCCAGCAGCCCCGACAGGAGCTCCTATAATTCACCCCTCCACTTT. It encodes CASSPDRSSYNSPLHF.

This clonotype was counted a few times. V usage is TRBV27 and J usage is TRBJ2-3; no clear D gene. From germline, CDR1 is MNHEY and CDR2 SMNVEV (reference sequence). The germline V and J ends were trimmed by 4 bases and 8 bases, with 13 bases remaining between them. The CDR3 length is 13 residues. The CDR3 coding sequence is TGTGCCAGCAGTTGGTACCGAACTGGTACGCAGTATTTT. It is translated as CASSWYRTGTQYF.

This clonotype was seen repeatedly, ten times or more. The chain is built from TRBV7-6 and TRBJ1-2, with D perhaps TRBD1 (6 bases). V was shortened by 3 bases and J by 7 bases, with 21 bases between the two germline ends. The CDR3 runs 16 residues. The V gene's germline CDR1 is SGHVS and CDR2 FNYEAQ. The CDR3 sequence is CASSLGVGGGGFGYTF. The CDR3 DNA sequence: TGTGCCAGCAGCTTGGGTGTAGGCGGGGGCGGCTTTGGCTACACCTTC.

In its sample, this clonotype was seen a few times. V and J are TRBV11-2 and TRBJ2-1, with D tentatively TRBD2 (5 bases). The germline V gene has CDR1 SGHAT and CDR2 FQNNGV. The length of the CDR3 is 13 residues. V was clipped by 3 bases and J by 7 bases, with 10 bases between them. CDR3 nucleotide sequence: TGTGCCAGCAGCTTTCGGACGGGAAATGAGCAGTTCTTC. The encoded protein is CASSFRTGNEQFF. Based on the CDR3 plus reference TRBV11-2 and TRBJ2-1, the full variable domain is EAGVAQSPRYKIIEKRQSVAFWCNPISGHATLYWYQQILGQGPKLLIQFQNNGVVDDSQLPKDRFSAERLKGVDSTLKIQPAKLEDSAVYLCASSFRTGNEQFFGPGTRLTVL.

This clonotype was seen a few times. The CDR3: CASSLGLTVSYEQYF. The CDR3 DNA reads as TGTGCCAGCTCCTTGGGTTTGACAGTCTCCTACGAGCAGTACTTC. The rearrangement uses TRBV18 and TRBJ2-7; perhaps TRBD1 as D (5 bases). The CDR3 loop spans 15 amino acids. The germline gives CDR1 KGHSH, CDR2 LQKENI. Trimming pared 6 bases from V and 0 bases from J, leaving 15 bases between.

The genes are TRBV7-2 and TRBJ2-1; a weak D match, TRBD2 (5 bases). V lost 3 bases and J lost 10, with 16 bases in between. The CDR3 sequence is 14 residues long. CDR1 is SGHTA, CDR2 FQGNSA, per germline. CDR3 bases: TGTGCCAGCAGCTTGGCTAGCTTTGGGTACGAGCAGTTCTTC. Protein sequence: CASSLASFGYEQFF.

The table lists this clonotype with many counts. The rearrangement uses TRBV29-1 and TRBJ1-1; perhaps TRBD1 as D (5 bases). The V gene lost 4 bases and the J gene lost 11 bases, with 14 bases spanning the gap. This CDR3 region has 11 residues. CDR1 is SQVTM and CDR2 is ANQGSEA in the germline V gene. This CDR3 is CSVVIGGVAFF. The CDR3 nucleotides read TGCAGCGTTGTCATTGGAGGGGTCGCTTTCTTT. Using reference TRBV29-1 and TRBJ1-1 for the parts outside the CDR3, the full variable domain is SAVISQKPSRDICQRGTSLTIQCQVDSQVTMMFWYRQQPGQSLTLIATANQGSEATYESGFVIDKFPISRPNLTFSTLTVSNMSPEDSSIYLCSVVIGGVAFFGQGTRLTVV.